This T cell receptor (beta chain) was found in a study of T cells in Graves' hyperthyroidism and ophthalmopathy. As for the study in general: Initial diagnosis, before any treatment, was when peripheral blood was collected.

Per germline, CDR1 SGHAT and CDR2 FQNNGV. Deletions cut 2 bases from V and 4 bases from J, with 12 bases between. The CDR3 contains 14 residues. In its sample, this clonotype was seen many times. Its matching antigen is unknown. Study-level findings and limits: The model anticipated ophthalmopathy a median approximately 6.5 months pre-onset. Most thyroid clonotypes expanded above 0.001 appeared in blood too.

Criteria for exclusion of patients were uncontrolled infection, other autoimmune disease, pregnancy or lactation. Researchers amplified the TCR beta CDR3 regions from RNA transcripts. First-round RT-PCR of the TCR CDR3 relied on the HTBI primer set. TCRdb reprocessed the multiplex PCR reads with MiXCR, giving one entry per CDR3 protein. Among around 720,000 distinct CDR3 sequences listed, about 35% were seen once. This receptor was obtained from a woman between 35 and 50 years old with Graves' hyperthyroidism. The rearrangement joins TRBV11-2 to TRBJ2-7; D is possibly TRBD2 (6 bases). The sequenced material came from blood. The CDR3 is CASSLLVSGYEQYF. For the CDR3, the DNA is TGTGCCAGCAGCTTATTAGTTAGCGGTTACGAGCAGTACTTC.